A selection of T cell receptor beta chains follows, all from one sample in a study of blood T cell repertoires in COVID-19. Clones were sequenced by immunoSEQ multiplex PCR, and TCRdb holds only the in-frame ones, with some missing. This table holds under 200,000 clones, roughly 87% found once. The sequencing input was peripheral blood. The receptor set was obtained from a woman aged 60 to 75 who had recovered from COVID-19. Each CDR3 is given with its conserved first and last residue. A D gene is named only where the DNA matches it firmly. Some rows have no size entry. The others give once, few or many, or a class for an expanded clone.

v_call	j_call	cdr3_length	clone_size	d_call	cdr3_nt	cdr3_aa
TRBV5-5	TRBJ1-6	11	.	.	TGTGCCAGCAGTCGGATCGGGTATCTCCACTTT	CASSRIGYLHF
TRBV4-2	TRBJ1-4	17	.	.	TGTGCCAGCAGCCAACCTCGGGGAGGGACTTATAATGAAAAACTGTTTTTT	CASSQPRGGTYNEKLFF
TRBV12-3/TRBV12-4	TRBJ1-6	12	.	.	TGTGCCAGCAGGCCGGGACTTTCACCCCTCCACTTT	CASRPGLSPLHF
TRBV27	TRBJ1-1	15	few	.	TGTGCCAGCAGCTATTGGAGGACCGAGAACACTGAAGCTTTCTTT	CASSYWRTENTEAFF
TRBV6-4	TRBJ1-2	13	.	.	TGTGCCAGCAGTGATTGGCCGCAAACAGGCTACACCTTC	CASSDWPQTGYTF
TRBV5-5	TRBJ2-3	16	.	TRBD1	TGTGCCAGCAGCTTGGAGGCCAGGGGGACGGCAGATACGCAGTATTTT	CASSLEARGTADTQYF
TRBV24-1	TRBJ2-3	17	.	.	TGTGCCACCAGTGATCGGCAGGGCCTAAGGGGCACAGATACGCAGTATTTT	CATSDRQGLRGTDTQYF
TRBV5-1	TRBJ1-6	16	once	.	TGCGCCAGCAGCTTGGCCGCAGGGGTTGGTAATTCACCCCTCCACTTT	CASSLAAGVGNSPLHF
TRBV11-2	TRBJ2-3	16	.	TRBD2	TGTGCCAGCAGCTCTGGGACTAGCGGGGCCACAGATACGCAGTATTTT	CASSSGTSGATDTQYF
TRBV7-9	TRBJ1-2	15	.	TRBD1	TGTGCCAGCAGCTTGTGGGACAGGTTTTTCTATGGCTACACCTTC	CASSLWDRFFYGYTF
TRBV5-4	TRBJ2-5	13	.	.	TGTGCCAGCAGCCCTGGGCCCTTTGAGACCCAGTACTTC	CASSPGPFETQYF
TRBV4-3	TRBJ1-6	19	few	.	TGCGCCAGCAGCCAAGAAGCGCCCCGAAACGGAGACGGTAATTCACCCCTCCACTTT	CASSQEAPRNGDGNSPLHF
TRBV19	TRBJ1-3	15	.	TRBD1	TGTGCCAGTACCGACAGGGTTTTATCTGGAAACACCATATATTTT	CASTDRVLSGNTIYF
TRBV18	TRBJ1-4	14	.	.	TGTGCCAGCTCACCACCGGGGAGGGATGAAAAACTGTTTTTT	CASSPPGRDEKLFF
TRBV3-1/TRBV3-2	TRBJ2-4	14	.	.	TGTGCCAGCAGCCCGCAGGGGTCTTGGAACATTCAGTACTTC	CASSPQGSWNIQYF
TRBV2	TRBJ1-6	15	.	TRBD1	TGTGCCAGCAGTGAAGCGCTTTCACAGGGGCCACCCCTCCACTTT	CASSEALSQGPPLHF
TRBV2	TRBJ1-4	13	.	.	TGTGCCAGCAACGAGGAGCGCGGTGAAAAACTGTTTTTT	CASNEERGEKLFF
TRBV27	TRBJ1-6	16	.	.	TGTGCCAGCAGCTTGTCACTGAGCTCCTATAATTCACCCCTCCACTTT	CASSLSLSSYNSPLHF
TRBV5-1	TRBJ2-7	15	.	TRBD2	TGCGCCAGCAGCCCACTAGCGGGGAGCTCCTACGAGCAGTACTTC	CASSPLAGSSYEQYF
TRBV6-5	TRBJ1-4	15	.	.	TGTGCCAGCAGTTCCCTCGGGGAGGGTAATGAAAAACTGTTTTTT	CASSSLGEGNEKLFF
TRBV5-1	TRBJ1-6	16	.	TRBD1	TGCGCCAGCAGCCGGACAGGAGAAGTACTTAATTCACCCCTCCACTTT	CASSRTGEVLNSPLHF
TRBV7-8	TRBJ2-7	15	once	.	TGTGCCAGCAGCTTAGGCAGAAGGAGCTCCTACGAGCAGTACTTC	CASSLGRRSSYEQYF
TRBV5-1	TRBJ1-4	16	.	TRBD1	TGCGCCAGCAGCTTACGACAGGGTGGCACTAATGAAAAACTGTTTTTT	CASSLRQGGTNEKLFF
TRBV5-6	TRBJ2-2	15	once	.	TGTGCCAGCAGCTTGGTTCAGGGTACCGCCGGGGAGCTGTTTTTT	CASSLVQGTAGELFF
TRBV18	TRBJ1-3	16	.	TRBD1	TGTGCCAGCTCACCACCGGCGGACAGGGTTGGAAACACCATATATTTT	CASSPPADRVGNTIYF
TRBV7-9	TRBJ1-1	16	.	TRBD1	TGTGCCAGCAGCTACCGACAGGGGATCATGAACACTGAAGCTTTCTTT	CASSYRQGIMNTEAFF
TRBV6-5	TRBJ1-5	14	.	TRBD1	TGTGCCAGCAGTTCCGACAGGGCGGGTCAGCCCCAGCATTTT	CASSSDRAGQPQHF
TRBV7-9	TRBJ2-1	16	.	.	TGTGCCAGCAGCTTAGCGGCGGGGGCCCTCTACAATGAGCAGTTCTTC	CASSLAAGALYNEQFF
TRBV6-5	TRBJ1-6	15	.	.	TGTGCCAGCAGTTACTCTAAGGATGCAGGGGCGCCCCTCCACTTT	CASSYSKDAGAPLHF
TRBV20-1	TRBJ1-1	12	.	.	TGCAGTGCTAGTTATAGCCAGACTGAAGCTTTCTTT	CSASYSQTEAFF
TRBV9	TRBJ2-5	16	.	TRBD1	TGTGCCAGCAGCGTGGACTCGGACAGGCTCCAAGAGACCCAGTACTTC	CASSVDSDRLQETQYF
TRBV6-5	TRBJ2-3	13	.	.	TGTGCCAGCAGGCGGGACTGGACAGATACGCAGTATTTT	CASRRDWTDTQYF
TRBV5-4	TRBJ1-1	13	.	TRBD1	TGTGCCAGCAGACGTACGCAGGGGGCTGAAGCTTTCTTT	CASRRTQGAEAFF
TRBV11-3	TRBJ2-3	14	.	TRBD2	TGTGCCAGCAGCGGTAGCGGGGCAGCTGGTACGCAGTATTTT	CASSGSGAAGTQYF
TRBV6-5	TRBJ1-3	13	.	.	TGTGCCAGCACCCCGGTTCCCGGAAACACCATATATTTT	CASTPVPGNTIYF
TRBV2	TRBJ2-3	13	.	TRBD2	TGTGCCAGCAGTAGCGGGGTCACAGATACGCAGTATTTT	CASSSGVTDTQYF
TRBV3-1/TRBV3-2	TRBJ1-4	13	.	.	TGTGCCAGCAGCCAATCGGGAATGGAAAAACTGTTTTTT	CASSQSGMEKLFF
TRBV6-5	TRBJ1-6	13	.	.	TGTGCCAGCAGAGACGCGGGGGGTTCACCCCTCCACTTT	CASRDAGGSPLHF
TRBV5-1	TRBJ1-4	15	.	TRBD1	TGCGCCAGCAGCACAAGGACAGGGGCAGGAGAAAAACTGTTTTTT	CASSTRTGAGEKLFF
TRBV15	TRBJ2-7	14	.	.	TGTGCCACCAGCAATCGGCAGGGGCAAGGGGAGCAGTACTTC	CATSNRQGQGEQYF
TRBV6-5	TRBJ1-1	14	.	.	TGTGCCAGCAGTTTCTCCAGAGAGGTCACTGAAGCTTTCTTT	CASSFSREVTEAFF
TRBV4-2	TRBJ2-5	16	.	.	TGTGCCAGCAGCCAAGGGTTAGTCACAGTCCAAGAGACCCAGTACTTC	CASSQGLVTVQETQYF
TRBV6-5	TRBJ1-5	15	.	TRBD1	TGTGCCAGCAGGGGACAGATCATTAGCAATCAGCCCCAGCATTTT	CASRGQIISNQPQHF
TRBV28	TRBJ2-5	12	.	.	TGTGCCAGCGTGGGCTTCCAAGAGACCCAGTACTTC	CASVGFQETQYF
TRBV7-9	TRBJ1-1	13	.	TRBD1	TGTGCCAGCAGCGGACAGGCGAACACTGAAGCTTTCTTT	CASSGQANTEAFF
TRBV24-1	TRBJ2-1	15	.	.	TGTGCCACCAGTGATTTGTTCCCGGGCGGGGTTGAGCAGTTCTTC	CATSDLFPGGVEQFF